The 18 T cell receptor beta chains below come from one sample, sequenced in a study of B cell selection in AIRE deficiency. Conventional CD4 T cells were sorted as CD4+CD127+ cells. TCRdb's copy holds only in-frame clones and misses some; the assay was immunoSEQ multiplex PCR. The data hold about 25,000 clones, with 90% to 98% observed a single time. Sequencing was carried out using CD4+CD127+ conventional T cells sorted from PBMCs. These receptors were obtained from a human donor in good health.

This clone was found once. V usage is TRBV5-4 and J usage is TRBJ2-7, with 12 bases identical to TRBD2. Germline-derived CDR1 and CDR2 are SGHNT and YYREEE (reference sequence). Germline trimming cut 0 bases from V and 4 bases from J; bases unmatched to any gene: 5. This CDR3 has 16 amino acids. The CDR3 bases are TGTGCCAGCAGCTTGGGACTAGCGGGAGAGGGTTACGAGCAGTACTTC. Protein sequence: CASSLGLAGEGYEQYF.

J is TRBJ2-7 and V is TRBV30, with 8 nucleotides matching TRBD2. This CDR3 spans 14 amino acids. Germline V gene lookup returns CDR1 GTSNPN and CDR2 SVGIG (reference sequence). With V trimmed by 0 bases and J by 0 bases, 1 base remained unmatched. CDR3 DNA sequence: TGTGCCTGGAGTGTAAGCGGGAGCTCCTACGAGCAGTACTTC. Translated, it gives CAWSVSGSSYEQYF. Using reference TRBV30 and TRBJ2-7 for the parts outside the CDR3, the full variable domain is SQTIHQWPATLVQPVGSPLSLECTVEGTSNPNLYWYRQAAGRGLQLLFYSVGIGQISSEVPQNLSASRPQDRQFILSSKKLLLSDSGFYLCAWSVSGSSYEQYFGPGTRLTVT.

This chain joins TRBV28 and TRBJ1-6; D unresolved. Trimming left V 3 bases short and J 0 bases short, with 12 bases between. The CDR3 is 17 residues long. The germline V gene has CDR1 MDHEN and CDR2 SYDVKM. The CDR3 reads CASSLTRSVSYNSPLHF. CDR3 DNA sequence: TGTGCCAGCAGTTTGACCAGGTCGGTCTCCTATAATTCACCCCTCCACTTT. The variable domain in full, with the rest retrieved from reference TRBV28 and TRBJ1-6, is DVKVTQSSRYLVKRTGEKVFLECVQDMDHENMFWYRQDPGLGLRLIYFSYDVKMKEKGDIPEGYSVSREKKERFSLILESASTNQTSMYLCASSLTRSVSYNSPLHFGNGTRLTVT.

Here the CDR3 DNA reads TGTGCCAGCAGTTTCGTGGGTACTAGCGGGCACAATGAGCAGTTCTTC. It encodes CASSFVGTSGHNEQFF. The rearrangement uses TRBV28 and TRBJ2-1, with 9 bases lining up with TRBD2. Germline V gives CDR1 MDHEN, CDR2 SYDVKM. The CDR3 has 16 amino acids. J lost 5 bases, V lost 3 bases, and 8 bases had no gene match.

The genes are TRBV19 and TRBJ2-2; D not certain. Germline-derived CDR1 and CDR2 are LNHDA and SQIVND (reference sequence). Trimming took 5 bases from V and 8 from J, leaving 6 bases between them. The CDR3 covers 11 residues. CDR3 region: CASSGSGELFF. The DNA of the CDR3 is TGTGCCAGTAGTGGATCGGGGGAGCTGTTTTTT.

In this sample, this clone turned up once. The chain has TRBV5-5 and TRBJ2-3, with 7 nucleotides matching TRBD2. The germline V gene has CDR1 SGHKS and CDR2 YYEKEE (reference sequence). The CDR3 loop spans 17 amino acids. J gave up 4 bases and V 1 base, and 12 bases lay outside the gene matches. The CDR3, as DNA: TGTGCCAGCAGCTTGAACCCAGCGGGGCAAGGCGCAGATACGCAGTATTTT. Translation: CASSLNPAGQGADTQYF.

This clone was counted only a few times. V is TRBV9 and J is TRBJ1-2; TRBD1 agrees at 7 bases. The CDR3 is 15 residues long. V gave up 4 bases and J gave up 8 bases; unmatched junction bases: 14. Germline CDR1 and CDR2: SGDLS and YYNGEE. Written as DNA, the CDR3 is TGTGCCAGCAGCCCTCGGGGGGGGACAGAAAGGGGCTACACCTTC. This encodes CASSPRGGTERGYTF.

The chain carries TRBV27 and TRBJ2-5; the D call may be TRBD1 or TRBD2 (6 bases each). Germline V gene sequence: CDR1 MNHEY, CDR2 SMNVEV (reference sequence). The CDR3 is 15 residues long. Trimming shortened V by 2 bases and J by 7 bases, and 17 bases separated the two germline ends. The CDR3 spells CASSLMGGPPGTQYF. DNA for the CDR3: TGTGCCAGCAGTTTAATGGGGGGCCCACCAGGGACCCAGTACTTC.

This chain links TRBV4-2 with TRBJ2-1; no firm D call. Germline CDR1 and CDR2: LGHNA and YNFKEQ. The V end was cut by 0 bases, the J end by 5 bases, with 11 bases between. CDR3 length: 15 residues. The CDR3 DNA sequence: TGTGCCAGCAGCCAAGATTCCCTAGTCAACAATGAGCAGTTCTTC. It yields the protein CASSQDSLVNNEQFF.

The chain has TRBV7-6 and TRBJ2-2; D remains unclear. This CDR3 contains 13 residues. V was shortened by 4 bases and J by 7 bases, with 10 bases between the two germline ends. From germline, CDR1 is SGHVS and CDR2 FNYEAQ. The CDR3 sequence is CASSWHGGGELFF. The CDR3 DNA sequence: TGTGCCAGCAGCTGGCATGGTGGCGGGGAGCTGTTTTTT.

This chain links TRBV5-4 with TRBJ1-2; D not resolved. The length of the CDR3 is 13 residues. V lost 2 bases and J 2 bases, leaving 7 bases between the germline ends. Looked up from germline, CDR1 is SGHNT and CDR2 is YYREEE (reference sequence). For the CDR3, the DNA is TGTGCCAGCAGCTTCGAACAGAACTATGGCTACACCTTC. Amino acid sequence: CASSFEQNYGYTF.

V and J are TRBV7-2 and TRBJ2-3; 12 nucleotides agree with TRBD2. Looked up from germline, CDR1 is SGHTA and CDR2 is FQGNSA. The CDR3 contains 16 residues. The V and J ends lost 1 base and 4 bases, in that order; junction bases with no gene match: 3. CDR3 nucleotides: TGTGCCAGCAGCTTAGATCTAGCGGGGGGGGCAGATACGCAGTATTTT. Encoded protein: CASSLDLAGGADTQYF.

V and J are TRBV13 and TRBJ2-1; TRBD1 is a possible D gene (6 bases). Trimming took 2 bases from V and 4 from J, leaving 15 bases between them. This CDR3 is 16 amino acids long. Germline V gene sequence: CDR1 PRHDT, CDR2 FYEKMQ (reference sequence). The CDR3, as DNA: TGTGCCAGCAGCTTAAGTCAGGGGAAATCATACAATGAGCAGTTCTTC. It translates to CASSLSQGKSYNEQFF.

The chain is built from TRBV5-1 and TRBJ2-7; D may be TRBD1 (6 bases). The germline gives CDR1 SGHRS, CDR2 YFSETQ. This CDR3 comprises 16 residues. Trimming took 1 base from V and 0 from J, leaving 14 bases between them. The CDR3 bases are TGCGCCAGCAGCTTGCGGTATAGGGGGAGCTCCTACGAGCAGTACTTC. Its translation is CASSLRYRGSSYEQYF.

The J gene is TRBJ1-1, the V gene TRBV19, with TRBD1 as a possible D gene (5 bases). V gave up 9 bases and J gave up 4 bases, with 18 bases separating them. The germline CDR1 and CDR2 sequences are LNHDA and SQIVND (reference sequence). CDR3 size: 14 residues. CDR3 sequence: CASHQTAMGTEAFF. CDR3 nucleotides: TGTGCCAGCCACCAGACAGCCATGGGCACTGAAGCTTTCTTT.

In its sample, this clone was seen once. The rearrangement links TRBV7-2 to TRBJ1-1; D not resolved. Between the trimmed V and J ends, which lost 1 base and 11 bases, there was a span of 26 bases. Per the germline V gene, CDR1 is SGHTA and CDR2 is FQGNSA. The CDR3 has 17 amino acids. The CDR3 is CASSLVGSQSGKTAAFF. The CDR3 DNA reads as TGTGCCAGCAGCTTAGTTGGTAGTCAATCCGGGAAGACCGCGGCTTTCTTT. Using reference TRBV7-2 and TRBJ1-1 for the parts outside the CDR3, the full variable domain is GAGVSQSPSNKVTEKGKDVELRCDPISGHTALYWYRQSLGQGLEFLIYFQGNSAPDKSGLPSDRFSAERTGGSVSTLTIQRTQQEDSAVYLCASSLVGSQSGKTAAFFGQGTRLTVV.

The V call is TRBV4-2, the J call TRBJ2-7; the match to TRBD2 covers 8 bases. The length of the CDR3 is 15 residues. Per the germline V gene, CDR1 is LGHNA and CDR2 is YNFKEQ. The junction had 12 bases not matched to a gene; V was cut back by 5 bases and J by 6 bases. CDR3 loop: CASSYLLAEQGEQYF. For the CDR3, the DNA is TGTGCCAGCAGCTATCTACTAGCGGAGCAAGGCGAGCAGTACTTC.

The chain employs TRBV4-2 and TRBJ2-5; 8 bases are a match to TRBD1. Germline loops: CDR1 LGHNA, CDR2 YNFKEQ. J was trimmed by 4 bases and V by 4 bases; bases with no gene match: 8. This CDR3 has 15 residues. CDR3 in DNA: TGTGCCAGCAGCCGACTCGGACAGGGTCGAGAGACCCAGTACTTC. Protein sequence: CASSRLGQGRETQYF.